Listed here are 21 T cell receptor beta chains from one sample, sequenced in a study of blood T cell repertoires in COVID-19. Generated by immunoSEQ multiplex PCR, the TCRdb table keeps only in-frame clones and is missing some. The table shows under 400,000 clones, with around 88% occurring only once. Sequenced input: peripheral blood. Source of these receptors: a woman aged 30 to 39 with COVID-19, enrolled during active disease.

The chain has TRBV7-2 and TRBJ1-2, with TRBD1 matching 9 bases. The germline gives CDR1 SGHTA, CDR2 FQGNSA. The CDR3 spans 19 residues. Trimming took 5 bases from V and 7 from J; bases not matched to a gene: 23. CDR3 residues: CASSRGAPRTGQGLGGYTF. The CDR3 DNA reads TGTGCCAGCAGCCGCGGTGCCCCCCGGACGGGACAGGGCCTGGGTGGCTACACCTTC.

V usage is TRBV28 and J usage is TRBJ2-2; D perhaps matches TRBD2 (6 bases). Looked up from germline, CDR1 is MDHEN and CDR2 is SYDVKM. The ends were cut back, 3 bases at V and 7 bases at J, with 9 bases in the middle. This CDR3 has 13 amino acids. CDR3 DNA: TGTGCCAGCAGTTTGGGGGGAGGCGGGGAGCTGTTTTTT. Its protein product is CASSLGGGGELFF.

The genes are TRBV2 and TRBJ2-7; TRBD2 matches at 11 bases. CDR1 SNHLY and CDR2 FYNNEI come from the germline V gene. The J segment lost 10 bases and the V segment lost 6 bases, leaving 8 bases of the junction unmatched. CDR3 size: 13 residues. CDR3 amino acids: CASSQLAGEGQYF. The CDR3 bases are TGTGCCAGCAGCCAACTAGCGGGGGAGGGACAGTACTTC.

This chain uses TRBV10-2 with TRBJ1-3; possible D gene TRBD1, 5 bases. The germline V and J ends were trimmed by 4 bases and 3 bases, with 13 bases remaining between them. This CDR3 spans 15 amino acids. Germline CDR1 is WSHSY and CDR2 is SAAADI. The CDR3 region has the DNA TGCGCCAGCAGTGTAGTCGGGGGAGGTGGAAACACCATATATTTT. Its protein product is CASSVVGGGGNTIYF.

The CDR3 sequence is CASSYSDEGSPLHF. For the CDR3, the DNA is TGTGCCAGCAGTTACTCCGATGAGGGTTCACCCCTCCACTTT. The rearrangement links TRBV6-5 to TRBJ1-6; no reliable D call. CDR3 length equals 14 residues. Germline V gives CDR1 MNHEY, CDR2 SVGAGI. The V end was cut by 0 bases, the J end by 9 bases, with 9 bases between.

The chain carries TRBV6-5 and TRBJ2-7; the D is unclear. CDR1 and CDR2 from the germline V gene are MNHEY and SVGAGI. This CDR3 has 13 residues. Trimming pared 10 bases from V and 0 bases from J, leaving 13 bases between. CDR3 region: CATRVVGSYEQYF. In nucleotides, the CDR3 is TGTGCCACCCGGGTGGTGGGCTCCTACGAGCAGTACTTC.

This clone was counted a single time. This rearrangement joins TRBV3-1 (or the pseudogene TRBV3-2) to TRBJ2-1, with TRBD2 matching over 7 bases. CDR1 LGHDT and CDR2 YNNKEL come from the germline V gene (reference sequence). The V segment lost 4 bases and the J segment 0 bases; nucleotides outside the gene matches: 3. The CDR3 covers 15 residues. CDR3 loop: CASSLRDYSYNEQFF. In DNA, the CDR3 is TGTGCCAGCAGCCTCCGGGACTACTCCTACAATGAGCAGTTCTTC.

V and J are TRBV3-1 (or the pseudogene TRBV3-2) and TRBJ1-5; 9 positions agree with TRBD1. The CDR3 runs 16 residues. Trimming removed 4 bases from V and 1 base from J; junction bases left unmatched: 5. Germline values: CDR1 LGHDT, CDR2 YNNKEL (reference sequence). The CDR3 DNA reads as TGTGCCAGCAGCCGAAACAGGGGGCGAAGCAATCAGCCCCAGCATTTT. It translates to CASSRNRGRSNQPQHF.

The chain carries TRBV6-5 and TRBJ2-1; 7 bases line up with TRBD2. The junction had 8 bases not matched to a gene; V was cut back by 10 bases and J by 5 bases. CDR1 is MNHEY and CDR2 is SVGAGI in the germline V gene. The CDR3 is made up of 13 amino acids. The CDR3: CANPTSQNNEQFF. The CDR3 DNA reads as TGTGCCAACCCGACTAGCCAGAACAATGAGCAGTTCTTC.

V and J are TRBV15 and TRBJ1-4; D is uncertain. Germline CDR1 reads LNHNV; CDR2 reads YYDKDF (reference sequence). V was trimmed by 4 bases and J by 7 bases, leaving 16 bases between them. This CDR3 comprises 15 residues. CDR3 residues: CATSTNRGWGEKLFF. The DNA of the CDR3 is TGTGCCACCAGCACAAATAGAGGGTGGGGTGAAAAACTGTTTTTT.

The chain is built from TRBV29-1 and TRBJ1-2; no reliable D call. The germline CDR1 and CDR2 sequences are SQVTM and ANQGSEA. V was cut by 2 bases and J by 1 base, with 11 bases left in between. The CDR3 has 14 residues. DNA of the CDR3: TGCAGCGTTGAATCTGTGGGCAATAACTATGGCTACACCTTC. Translation: CSVESVGNNYGYTF.

This chain links TRBV30 with TRBJ1-2; maybe TRBD1 (6 bases). The CDR3 contains 16 residues. Per germline, CDR1 GTSNPN and CDR2 SVGIG (reference sequence). The ends were cut back, 0 bases at V and 1 base at J, with 15 bases in the middle. The CDR3 is CAWSVPRTALNYGYTF. The CDR3 bases are TGTGCCTGGAGTGTACCTCGGACAGCGCTTAACTATGGCTACACCTTC. Variable domain in full (rest from reference TRBV30 and TRBJ1-2): SQTIHQWPATLVQPVGSPLSLECTVEGTSNPNLYWYRQAAGRGLQLLFYSVGIGQISSEVPQNLSASRPQDRQFILSSKKLLLSDSGFYLCAWSVPRTALNYGYTFGSGTRLTVV.

The chain links TRBV5-6 to TRBJ1-3; 9 bases agree with TRBD1. CDR1 is SGHDT and CDR2 is YYEEEE in the germline V gene. The CDR3 loop spans 18 amino acids. V was clipped by 1 base and J by 0 bases; unmatched bases: 8. CDR3 nucleotide sequence: TGTGCCAGCAGCTTGTCCGGGACAGGGCGAAACTCTGGAAACACCATATATTTT. It is translated as CASSLSGTGRNSGNTIYF.

This chain connects TRBV4-2 to TRBJ1-4; possible D gene TRBD1, 6 bases. The CDR3 extends over 15 amino acids. Germline V CDR1 and CDR2: LGHNA, YNFKEQ. Trimming removed 0 bases from V and 8 bases from J, with 13 bases in between. The CDR3 nucleotides are TGTGCCAGCAGCCAAGACCAACAGGGCTCCGAAAAACTGTTTTTT. It specifies CASSQDQQGSEKLFF.

CDR3 in amino acids: CASSEDPYSNQPQHF. CDR3 bases: TGTGCCAGCAGTGAAGATCCTTATAGCAATCAGCCCCAGCATTTT. The J gene is TRBJ1-5, the V gene TRBV6-1; D is uncertain. Germline V gene sequence: CDR1 MNHNS, CDR2 SASEGT. There are 15 residues in the CDR3. Trimming pared 1 base from V and 0 bases from J, leaving 7 bases between.

The chain employs TRBV7-9 and TRBJ1-2; 7 positions match TRBD1. J gave up 8 bases and V 1 base, and 10 bases lay outside the gene matches. The V gene's germline CDR1 is SEHNR and CDR2 FQNEAQ (reference sequence). The CDR3 consists of 15 residues. The CDR3 loop reads CASSLVDRATRGYTF. The DNA of the CDR3 is TGTGCCAGCAGCTTAGTCGACAGGGCTACGCGCGGCTACACCTTC.

V usage is TRBV6-5 and J usage is TRBJ1-2, with 10 bases that match TRBD1. V lost 6 bases to trimming and J lost 8 bases; unmatched junction nucleotides: 6. There are 13 residues in the CDR3. The germline V gene encodes CDR1 MNHEY and CDR2 SVGAGI. CDR3 DNA sequence: TGTGCCAGCAGCCGGGGACAGGGGAGCGGCTACACCTTC. Translation: CASSRGQGSGYTF.

The chain uses TRBV5-4 and TRBJ2-7; D perhaps matches TRBD1 (8 bases). CDR1 is SGHNT and CDR2 is YYREEE in the germline V gene (reference sequence). With 0 bases removed from V and 4 bases from J, the gap between germline ends came to 26 bases. CDR3 length: 19 amino acids. The chain's CDR3 is CASSLARARGPGGGYEQYF. CDR3 bases: TGTGCCAGCAGCTTGGCCCGCGCCAGGGGGCCTGGGGGGGGATACGAGCAGTACTTC.

The gene calls are TRBV19 and TRBJ1-2; 9 nucleotides line up with TRBD1. V lost 3 bases, J lost 5 bases, and 4 bases stayed unmatched. CDR3 length equals 14 residues. The germline V gene encodes CDR1 LNHDA and CDR2 SQIVND (reference sequence). The CDR3 DNA reads TGTGCCAGTAGTATGGCGGGACAGGGATATGGCTACACCTTC. This gives the protein CASSMAGQGYGYTF.

For the CDR3, the DNA is TGTGCCAGCAGCAAATCCCCGGGCACAGATACGCAGTATTTT. Translating it yields CASSKSPGTDTQYF. J is TRBJ2-3 and V is TRBV21-1; the DNA was not used to check the table's D call, TRBD2. TRBV21-1 represents a pseudogene. This CDR3 has 14 amino acids.

The rearrangement links TRBV2 to TRBJ2-5, with 7 bases aligning to TRBD2. The trim removed 4 bases at V and 4 bases at J, leaving 6 bases unmatched. The CDR3 spans 14 residues. Germline values: CDR1 SNHLY, CDR2 FYNNEI. CDR3 protein: CASSVGTGGETQYF. Here the CDR3 DNA reads TGTGCCAGCAGTGTAGGGACGGGGGGAGAGACCCAGTACTTC.